Listed here is a single T cell receptor (beta chain). Its antigen is unknown. This sample is part of a study of CD4 T cells in relation to SARS-CoV-2 and coronaviruses. Clones were sequenced by immunoSEQ multiplex PCR, and TCRdb holds only the in-frame ones, with some missing. The sample includes tens of thousands of clones, 77% of them seen just once. V lost 2 bases, J lost 0 bases, and 17 bases lay in between. Germline V CDR1 and CDR2: GTSNPN, SVGIG (reference sequence). The CDR3 totals 16 residues. CD4+ T cells from unexposed donors were obtained before the COVID-19 pandemic (2011-2018). After about 10 days of culture, CD4+ T cells were isolated.

The clonotype was recovered from a human donor in good health. The sample taken for sequencing was CD4+ T cells from PBMCs, cultured in vitro. The chain couples TRBV30 to TRBJ2-7, with D unresolved. The CDR3 DNA sequence: TGTGCCTGGAGTTCGTCTCGACTTCTTAGCTCCTACGAGCAGTACTTC. This sequence encodes CAWSSSRLLSSYEQYF.